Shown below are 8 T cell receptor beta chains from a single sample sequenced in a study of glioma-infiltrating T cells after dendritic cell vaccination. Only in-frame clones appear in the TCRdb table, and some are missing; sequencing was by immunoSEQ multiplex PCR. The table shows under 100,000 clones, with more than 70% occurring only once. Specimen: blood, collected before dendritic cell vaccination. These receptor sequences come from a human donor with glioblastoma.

The CDR3 protein is CASRLAGEETQYF. In nucleotides, the CDR3 is TGTGCCAGCAGACTAGCGGGGGAAGAGACCCAGTACTTC. The V call is TRBV6-1, the J call TRBJ2-5; 11 bases agree with TRBD2. Germline CDR1 is MNHNS and CDR2 is SASEGT. The V and J ends lost 6 bases and 3 bases, in that order; junction bases with no gene match: 0. The CDR3 is made up of 13 amino acids.

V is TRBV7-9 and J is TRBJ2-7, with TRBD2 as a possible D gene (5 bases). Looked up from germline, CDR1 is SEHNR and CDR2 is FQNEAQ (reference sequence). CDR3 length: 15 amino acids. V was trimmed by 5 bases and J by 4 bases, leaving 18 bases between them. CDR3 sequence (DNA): TGTGCCAGCAGCGACCTCCCCCAGCGGTCGTACGAGCAGTACTTC. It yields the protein CASSDLPQRSYEQYF.

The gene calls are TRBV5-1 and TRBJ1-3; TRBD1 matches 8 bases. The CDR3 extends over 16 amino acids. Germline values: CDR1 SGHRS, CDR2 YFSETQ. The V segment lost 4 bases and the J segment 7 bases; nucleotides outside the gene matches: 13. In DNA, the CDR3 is TGCGCCAGCAGCACCGACAGGGGAGAACCTAGGAACACCATATATTTT. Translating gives CASSTDRGEPRNTIYF.

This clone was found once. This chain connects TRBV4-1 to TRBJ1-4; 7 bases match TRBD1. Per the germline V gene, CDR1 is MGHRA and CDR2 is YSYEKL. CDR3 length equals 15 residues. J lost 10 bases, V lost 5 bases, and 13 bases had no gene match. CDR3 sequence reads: CASSGWRTSGGKLFF. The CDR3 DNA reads TGCGCCAGCAGCGGGTGGAGAACCTCAGGGGGAAAACTGTTTTTT.

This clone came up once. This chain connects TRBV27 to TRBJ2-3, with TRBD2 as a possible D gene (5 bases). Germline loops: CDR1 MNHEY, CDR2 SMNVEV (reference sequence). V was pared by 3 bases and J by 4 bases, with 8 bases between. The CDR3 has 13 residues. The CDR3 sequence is CASSLPGADTQYF. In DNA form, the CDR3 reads TGTGCCAGCAGTTTGCCCGGGGCAGATACGCAGTATTTT.

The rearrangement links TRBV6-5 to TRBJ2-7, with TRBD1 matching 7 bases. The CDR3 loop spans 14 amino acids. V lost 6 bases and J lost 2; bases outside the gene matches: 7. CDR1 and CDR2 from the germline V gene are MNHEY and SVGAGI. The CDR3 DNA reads TGTGCCAGCAGCCTTGGGGACAGCACCTACGAGCAGTACTTC. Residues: CASSLGDSTYEQYF.

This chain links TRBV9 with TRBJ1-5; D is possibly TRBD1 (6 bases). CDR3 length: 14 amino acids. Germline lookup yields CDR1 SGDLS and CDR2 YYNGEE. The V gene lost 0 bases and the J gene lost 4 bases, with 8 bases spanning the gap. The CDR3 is CASSVDRANQPQHF. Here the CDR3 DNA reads TGTGCCAGCAGCGTAGACAGGGCAAATCAGCCCCAGCATTTT.

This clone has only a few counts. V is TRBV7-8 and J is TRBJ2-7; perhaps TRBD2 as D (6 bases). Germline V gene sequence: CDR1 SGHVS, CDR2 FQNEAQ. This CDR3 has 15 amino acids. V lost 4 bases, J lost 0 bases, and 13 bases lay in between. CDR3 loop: CASSSLAVSSYEQYF. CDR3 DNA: TGTGCCAGCAGCTCCTTAGCGGTGTCCTCCTACGAGCAGTACTTC.